The entry that follows covers one TCR beta chain sequence. No cognate antigen has been identified for it. No much larger clone is present one base from it, and per-base qualities are unavailable. In Seattle, one collaborating source enrolled patients while the infection was active and tracked those patients longitudinally over the course of disease. Whole blood was collected in K2EDTA tubes by collaborating institutions according to the institutions' own protocols. For TCRbeta analysis, collaborators shipped samples in one of three forms: frozen whole blood, isolated PBMCs, or DNA extracted from either of those sample types. The immunoSEQ Assay, a bias-controlled multiplex PCR, was used to amplify TCRbeta CDR3 regions from genomic DNA. Per the source publication's procedure: The number of nucleated cells in each sample was estimated by amplification of reference gene primers within the assay. Sequence reads were collapsed and filtered to measure the absolute abundance of every unique TCRbeta CDR3 rearrangement. For each sample, productive Simpson clonality was calculated as the square root of Simpson's diversity index across productive rearrangements. The source is immuneACCESS, and TCRdb retained only in-frame sequences with V and J called. Part of the clones is not carried over; for the studies checked, unresolved V genes explain less than half of this, and the remainder is unexplained. Clone size and the V and J calls come from that table; the DNA yielded D and trimming. Here the sample has about 100,000 clones; about 90% occur a single time. The top ten hold 4.2% of the sample.

This entry comes from a study of blood T cell repertoires in COVID-19 (dated by TCRdb to the early 2020s). Study-wide context: Collaborator samples came from the United States, Italy and Spain and covered acute and convalescent phases of COVID-19. Where available, HLA class I and class II types were taken from metadata supplied by the sample provider and were not determined by assay-based typing. Deeply sampled blood TCRbeta repertoires from subjects exposed to, actively infected with, or recovered from COVID-19 were included in the dataset. Nearly every sample came with metadata listing a de-identified subject ID, COVID-19 status, age in years and sex. The repertoires were made available in a free public database intended to serve as a resource for research on the immune response to SARS-CoV-2. Samples were obtained from the ongoing ImmuneRACE study (first 160 participants) and from 1,200 or so subjects provided by 6 global collaborators. The prospective study material was composed of cDNA or gDNA derived from T cells, B-cell-depleted T cells, or PBMCs. The paper as a whole reports these results and caveats: Clinical and demographic metadata were provided uncurated, with the amount varying by source and participant.

This TCR was sampled from a human donor with COVID-19, enrolled during active disease. The donor label of this sample is uncertain. The sequencing sample was made of peripheral blood.

The bases are TGTGCCAGCGGGGAGACTACGGGAAACACCATATATTTT. Its translation reads: CASGETTGNTIYF. In this chain, TRBV2 is recombined with TRBJ1-3; too little of a D gene remains to name it. V is clipped by 8 bases and J by 4 bases, and the sequence between their germline boundaries is 12 bases long. The CDR3 covers 13 residues, taking in both the cysteine and the phenylalanine. The retained sequence is limited to the CDR3, 39 bases, with the frame set at the first base. Based on the germline V gene, the CDR1 and CDR2 sequences are SNHLY and FYNNEI.